The 21 T cell receptor beta chains listed next were all sequenced from one sample in a study of human T cells and chemical hapten exposure. TCRdb fed the RACE reads into MiXCR, producing one record per CDR3 protein. The table lists some 49,000 distinct CDR3 sequences, 9.3% of them singletons. Regarding time point: patch test 1, 2 weeks after DPC sensitization. Sample treatment: therapeutic diphenylcyclopropenone sensitization with weekly scalp DPC. The sample in question was whole blood, obtained in connection with sensitization to the hapten diphenylcyclopropenone (DPC). These receptors were taken from a woman aged 45-60 years with alopecia areata. Some clones in this sample may be carry-over from other donors' samples.

This clonotype was seen repeatedly, ten times or more. The chain joins TRBV6-5 to TRBJ1-1, with 9 bases that match TRBD1. The V segment lost 4 bases and the J segment 6 bases; nucleotides outside the gene matches: 12. Per the germline V gene, CDR1 is MNHEY and CDR2 is SVGAGI. This CDR3 contains 16 residues. The CDR3 DNA sequence: TGTGCCAGCAGTTCCGCCCGGGACAGGGTAATCCCTGAAGCTTTCTTT. Its translation: CASSSARDRVIPEAFF.

This clonotype was observed a handful of times. J is TRBJ2-7 and V is TRBV3-1; D remains ambiguous. The CDR3 contains 12 residues. Germline-derived CDR1 and CDR2 are LGHDT and YNNKEL (reference sequence). The V end was cut by 8 bases, the J end by 5 bases, with 13 bases between. CDR3 DNA: TGTGCCAGCTCGAAGACCTTCCACGAGCAGTACTTC. Encoded protein: CASSKTFHEQYF.

This clonotype was seen ten or more times. This sequence joins TRBV12-5 and TRBJ1-4, with 9 bases identical to TRBD1. From germline, CDR1 is LGHNT and CDR2 FRNRAP. After removal of 1 base from V and 7 bases from J, the junction contained 10 bases not matched to a gene. There are 17 residues in the CDR3. The CDR3 DNA follows: TGTGCTAGTGGTTTGGGATATACCGGGACAGGGAGTGAAAAACTGTTTTTT. This sequence encodes CASGLGYTGTGSEKLFF.

About this clonotype itself: It may be a read error: a sequence one base away is much more abundant. This chain uses TRBV7-7 with TRBJ2-1; 9 nucleotides align to TRBD2. The CDR3 is 15 residues long. V trimming: 5 bases; J trimming: 5 bases; junction bases outside the gene matches: 7. Germline V gene sequence: CDR1 SSHAT, CDR2 FNYEAQ (reference sequence). This chain's CDR3 is CASSATSGPHNEQFF. The DNA of the CDR3 is TGTGCCAGCAGCGCAACTAGCGGGCCACACAATGAGCAGTTCTTC. Full variable domain (remainder filled in from reference TRBV7-7 and TRBJ2-1): GAGVSQSPRYKVTKRGQDVTLRCDPISSHATLYWYQQALGQGPEFLTYFNYEAQPDKSGLPSDRFSAERPEGSISTLTIQRTEQRDSAMYRCASSATSGPHNEQFFGPGTRLTVL.

At least ten counts were recorded for this clonotype. The chain has TRBV10-1 and TRBJ2-6; no definite D call. Trimming took off 9 bases at V and 0 bases at J, with 18 bases between the two ends. CDR3 size: 17 residues. CDR1 and CDR2 from the germline V gene are WNHNN and SYGVQD (reference sequence). Here the CDR3 DNA reads TGCGCCAGGCTAACAAGGACGGTTAGCTCTGGGGCCAACGTCCTGACTTTC. Translating gives CARLTRTVSSGANVLTF.

This rearrangement joins TRBV12-5 to TRBJ1-5, with TRBD1 identical over 7 bases. The CDR3 is 15 residues long. Unmatched junction bases numbered 7, after V lost 2 bases and J lost 6 bases. The V gene's germline CDR1 is LGHNT and CDR2 FRNRAP. CDR3: CASGLTRQGSQPQHF. Written as DNA, the CDR3 is TGTGCTAGTGGTTTGACCCGACAGGGATCTCAGCCCCAGCATTTT.

This clonotype was seen a handful of times. The chain joins TRBV5-1 to TRBJ2-7; D might be TRBD2 (6 bases). CDR3 length: 15 residues. Per germline, CDR1 SGHRS and CDR2 YFSETQ. The V end was cut by 0 bases, the J end by 2 bases, with 12 bases between. The CDR3 is CASSLDGRGTYEQYF. In DNA form, the CDR3 reads TGCGCCAGCAGCTTGGACGGGAGAGGGACCTACGAGCAGTACTTC. The full variable domain, in which reference TRBV5-1 and TRBJ2-7 provide the parts outside the CDR3, is KAGVTQTPRYLIKTRGQQVTLSCSPISGHRSVSWYQQTPGQGLQFLFEYFSETQRNKGNFPGRFSGRQFSNSRSEMNVSTLELGDSALYLCASSLDGRGTYEQYFGPGTRLTVT.

The table lists this clonotype with many counts. This rearrangement joins TRBV7-9 to TRBJ2-7; TRBD1 matches at 9 bases. Germline assignment: CDR1 SEHNR and CDR2 FQNEAQ (reference sequence). This CDR3 contains 14 residues. V lost 4 bases and J lost 2; bases outside the gene matches: 3. This CDR3 is CASSSDRGTYEQYF. CDR3 sequence (DNA): TGTGCCAGCAGCTCGGACAGGGGAACCTACGAGCAGTACTTC.

This clonotype was recorded at least ten times. V and J are TRBV14 and TRBJ2-1; no firm D call. This CDR3 is 16 amino acids long. The germline V gene encodes CDR1 SGHDN and CDR2 FVKESK. V gave up 4 bases and J gave up 4 bases, with 17 bases separating them. The CDR3 is CASSRPLGILYNEQFF. DNA of the CDR3: TGTGCCAGCAGCCGCCCCCTAGGGATTCTTTACAATGAGCAGTTCTTC.

This clonotype was counted only a few times. The rearrangement links TRBV7-9 to TRBJ2-7, with a tentative D call TRBD2 (6 bases). Germline assignment: CDR1 SEHNR and CDR2 FQNEAQ (reference sequence). This CDR3 spans 16 amino acids. Between the trimmed V and J ends, which lost 2 bases and 5 bases, there was a span of 19 bases. CDR3 sequence: CASSLIGVGGSDEQYF. DNA for the CDR3: TGTGCCAGCAGCTTAATTGGAGTTGGAGGGTCTGACGAGCAGTACTTC. Supplemented by reference TRBV7-9 and TRBJ2-7, the full variable domain reads DTGVSQNPRHKITKRGQNVTFRCDPISEHNRLYWYRQTLGQGPEFLTYFQNEAQLEKSRLLSDRFSAERPKGSFSTLEIQRTEQGDSAMYLCASSLIGVGGSDEQYFGPGTRLTVT.

This clonotype has ten or more counts. The V gene is TRBV20-1, the J gene TRBJ2-3; 13 bases line up with TRBD2. V lost 5 bases, J lost 0 bases, and 8 bases stayed unmatched. The CDR3 sequence is 17 residues long. Per germline, CDR1 DFQATT and CDR2 SNEGSKA (reference sequence). The CDR3 sequence: CSAPGTSGTFSTDTQYF. The CDR3 nucleotides are TGCAGTGCTCCGGGGACTAGCGGGACGTTTAGCACAGATACGCAGTATTTT.

This clonotype was seen repeatedly, ten times or more. The rearrangement joins TRBV7-9 to TRBJ1-1; 7 bases map to TRBD1. CDR3 length equals 13 residues. V shed 8 bases, J shed 6 bases, and the junction held 9 bases outside the gene matches. Germline V gene lookup returns CDR1 SEHNR and CDR2 FQNEAQ (reference sequence). The chain's CDR3 is CASSRDSMSEAFF. The DNA of the CDR3 is TGTGCCAGCTCCCGGGACAGTATGTCTGAAGCTTTCTTT.

This clonotype was seen repeatedly, ten times or more. The junction shows a germline mismatch at one end, possibly a read error. The chain employs TRBV29-1 and TRBJ2-7; 8 bases are shared with TRBD2. This CDR3 has 13 residues. Germline assignment: CDR1 SQVTM and CDR2 ANQGSEA. CDR3 residues: CSVRLAGGLGTGF. The CDR3, as DNA: TGCAGCGTTCGGTTGGCGGGAGGCCTTGGGACCGGATTC.

This clonotype was observed at least ten times. The chain carries TRBV12-3 or TRBV12-4 and TRBJ2-1, with a weak D call TRBD2 (5 bases). CDR3 size: 15 residues. V was shortened by 6 bases and J by 7 bases, with 19 bases between the two germline ends. As DNA, the CDR3 is TGTGCCAGCAGGCCGCAGCGGACCCCTTTTAATGAGCAGTTCTTC. It encodes CASRPQRTPFNEQFF.

This clonotype has at least ten counts. The chain recombines TRBV12-3 or TRBV12-4 with TRBJ2-1; the D call may be TRBD1 or TRBD2 (6 bases each). This CDR3 has 14 residues. Trimming shortened V by 3 bases and J by 9 bases, and 15 bases separated the two germline ends. The CDR3 region is CASSFSVGGSEQFF. The CDR3 DNA sequence: TGTGCCAGCAGTTTTAGTGTCGGGGGCTCTGAGCAGTTCTTC.

In its sample, this clonotype was seen a few times. The gene calls are TRBV7-2 and TRBJ2-3; D gene ambiguous. The CDR3 runs to 15 residues. Germline V gene sequence: CDR1 SGHTA, CDR2 FQGNSA. Trimming removed 5 bases from V and 6 bases from J, with 18 bases in between. CDR3 coding DNA: TGTGCCAGCAGCCTAGGGTTCTCGTCACCCGATACGCAGTATTTT. It specifies CASSLGFSSPDTQYF.

This clonotype appeared many times. This chain connects TRBV20-1 to TRBJ2-7; 10 positions agree with TRBD1. V was clipped by 6 bases and J by 6 bases; unmatched bases: 8. CDR3 length equals 13 residues. Germline CDR1 is DFQATT and CDR2 is SNEGSKA (reference sequence). The CDR3 DNA is TGCAGTGCCAGAAAGACAGGGGGCGGCGAGCAGTACTTC. Protein product: CSARKTGGGEQYF.

This clonotype was counted ten times or more. The J gene is TRBJ1-2, the V gene TRBV29-1, with no clear D. Germline CDR1 is SQVTM and CDR2 is ANQGSEA. This CDR3 is 14 amino acids long. With 2 bases removed from V and 7 bases from J, the gap between germline ends came to 17 bases. The CDR3 loop is CSVEIPAVPGGYTF. The CDR3 DNA follows: TGCAGCGTTGAAATTCCCGCTGTGCCCGGTGGCTACACCTTC. The full variable domain, its missing parts supplied by reference TRBV29-1 and TRBJ1-2, is SAVISQKPSRDICQRGTSLTIQCQVDSQVTMMFWYRQQPGQSLTLIATANQGSEATYESGFVIDKFPISRPNLTFSTLTVSNMSPEDSSIYLCSVEIPAVPGGYTFGSGTRLTVV.

This clonotype was seen repeatedly, ten times or more. The V call is TRBV12-3 or TRBV12-4, the J call TRBJ2-1, with D perhaps TRBD2 (6 bases). The V end lost 5 bases, the J end lost 8 bases, and 10 bases lay between the germline ends. This CDR3 is built from 12 residues. As DNA, the CDR3 is TGTGCCAGCAGTCCCGGGAGCTATGAGCAGTTCTTC. Translated, it gives CASSPGSYEQFF.

There are many counts of this clonotype. V usage is TRBV10-1 and J usage is TRBJ2-5, with a possible D match to TRBD2 (6 bases). V was pared by 3 bases and J by 6 bases, with 23 bases between. The CDR3 is made up of 17 amino acids. The germline V gene encodes CDR1 WNHNN and CDR2 SYGVQD (reference sequence). Written as DNA, the CDR3 is TGCGCCAGCAGTGAAGGTTTTTGCCCCGGGAGAGGAAAGACCCAGTACTTC. This translates into CASSEGFCPGRGKTQYF.

This clonotype was counted many times. V is TRBV29-1 and J is TRBJ2-5; tentatively, D is TRBD2 (6 bases). Germline values: CDR1 SQVTM, CDR2 ANQGSEA. The CDR3 spans 10 residues. Trimming shortened V by 3 bases and J by 13 bases, and 12 bases separated the two germline ends. In nucleotides, the CDR3 is TGCAGCGTTGATGGCGGGGTCCGGTACTTC. Protein sequence: CSVDGGVRYF.